These 21 T cell receptor beta chains share one sample of origin, sequenced in a study of T cells in Graves' hyperthyroidism and ophthalmopathy. What was amplified from RNA transcripts were TCR beta CDR3 regions. TCR CDR3 underwent first-round RT-PCR with the HTBI primer set. TCRdb re-derived calls from the multiplex PCR reads in MiXCR, one entry per CDR3 protein. This sample yields 500,000 to 800,000 distinct CDR3 sequences, of which just under 45% are seen a single time; less than 9% belongs to the top ten. Sequencing was done on a sample of peripheral blood or thyroid tissue (not recorded which). Every receptor here comes from an adult man with Graves' disease, either hyperthyroidism or ophthalmopathy (not recorded which).

This chain uses TRBV24-1 with TRBJ2-5; 14 positions match TRBD2. This CDR3 has 17 amino acids. Losses at the gene ends were 7 bases for V and 2 bases for J; bases not matched to a gene: 8. CDR1 is KGHDR, CDR2 SFDVKD, per germline. CDR3 sequence: CATSLRTSGGLQETQYF. CDR3 coding DNA: TGTGCCACCAGCTTACGGACTAGCGGGGGGTTACAAGAGACCCAGTACTTC.

This clonotype was counted a single time. The V and J genes are TRBV10-3 and TRBJ1-4; TRBD1 aligns across 9 bases. Trimming took 5 bases from V and 6 from J; bases not matched to a gene: 1. From germline, CDR1 is ENHRY and CDR2 SYGVKD. This CDR3 comprises 13 residues. The CDR3 loop is CAISRTGDEKLFF. DNA of the CDR3: TGTGCCATCAGTCGGACAGGGGATGAAAAACTGTTTTTT.

The chain couples TRBV7-9 to TRBJ2-7; unclear D gene. The CDR3 spans 16 residues. Germline V lookup: CDR1 SEHNR, CDR2 FQNEAQ (reference sequence). Between the trimmed V and J ends, which lost 1 base and 0 bases, there was a span of 13 bases. The CDR3 nucleotides are TGTGCCAGCAGCTTAGTGGCGGAGATAAGCTCCTACGAGCAGTACTTC. It is translated as CASSLVAEISSYEQYF.

Many counts were recorded for this clonotype. The chain is built from TRBV5-1 and TRBJ1-4, with TRBD1 matching over 7 bases. Germline V CDR1 and CDR2: SGHRS, YFSETQ. V lost 2 bases to trimming and J lost 6 bases; unmatched junction nucleotides: 7. CDR3 length equals 15 residues. The CDR3 spells CASSFDGTVDEKLFF. CDR3 nucleotides: TGCGCCAGCAGCTTCGATGGGACAGTGGATGAAAAACTGTTTTTT.

The rearrangement links TRBV11-1 to TRBJ1-2; 11 bases line up with TRBD1. J gave up 4 bases and V 5 bases, and 12 bases lay outside the gene matches. Looked up from germline, CDR1 is SGHAT and CDR2 is FQDESV (reference sequence). The CDR3 runs 17 residues. The CDR3, as DNA: TGTGCCAGCAGCCCAAGGGGCTCCGGGACAGGGGGCTATGGCTACACCTTC. The encoded protein is CASSPRGSGTGGYGYTF.

V and J are TRBV7-8 and TRBJ1-1, with a tentative D call TRBD1 (5 bases). The germline CDR1 and CDR2 sequences are SGHVS and FQNEAQ. The V gene lost 3 bases and the J gene lost 1 base, with 9 bases spanning the gap. This CDR3 is built from 14 residues. The CDR3 coding sequence is TGTGCCAGCAGCTTGTGGACACCGAACACTGAAGCTTTCTTT. It translates to CASSLWTPNTEAFF.

The chain uses TRBV12-3 or TRBV12-4 and TRBJ2-7; maybe TRBD1 (6 bases). The CDR3 contains 14 residues. V lost 6 bases and J 1 base, leaving 13 bases between the germline ends. CDR3 DNA: TGTGCCAGCAGGGAAGAGAGGGGGTCCTACGAGCAGTACTTC. Translated, it gives CASREERGSYEQYF.

This clonotype occurred many times. The chain employs TRBV2 and TRBJ1-1; D remains ambiguous. The CDR3 loop spans 10 amino acids. Germline V lookup: CDR1 SNHLY, CDR2 FYNNEI. Trimming stripped 6 bases from V and 8 bases from J, with 7 bases between. Written as DNA, the CDR3 is TGTGCCAGCAGGGGAAAGGAAGCTTTCTTT. As protein: CASRGKEAFF.

This chain joins TRBV2 and TRBJ2-7, with TRBD2 matching 7 bases. V gave up 6 bases and J gave up 3 bases; unmatched junction bases: 5. This CDR3 contains 13 residues. Germline CDR1 reads SNHLY; CDR2 reads FYNNEI. The DNA for the CDR3 is TGTGCCAGCAGGGGGGGGGGGGTCTACGAGCAGTACTTC. The encoded protein is CASRGGGVYEQYF. Supplemented by reference TRBV2 and TRBJ2-7, the full variable domain reads EPEVTQTPSHQVTQMGQEVILRCVPISNHLYFYWYRQILGQKVEFLVSFYNNEISEKSEIFDDQFSVERPDGSNFTLKIRSTKLEDSAMYFCASRGGGVYEQYFGPGTRLTVT.

The rearrangement joins TRBV19 to TRBJ2-5; the D is unclear. Trimming took off 2 bases at V and 3 bases at J, with 7 bases between the two ends. The CDR3 is 13 residues long. The germline CDR1 and CDR2 sequences are LNHDA and SQIVND (reference sequence). DNA of the CDR3: TGTGCCAGTAGTATAAGGCTGGAAGAGACCCAGTACTTC. Translation: CASSIRLEETQYF.

CDR3 sequence (DNA): TGTGCCATCAGTTCCAGGGGGCAGGTTGAAGCTTTCTTT. This encodes CAISSRGQVEAFF. The J gene is TRBJ1-1, the V gene TRBV10-3; 8 bases line up with TRBD1. V lost 5 bases to trimming and J lost 7 bases; unmatched junction nucleotides: 6. The CDR3 is 13 amino acids. Germline values: CDR1 ENHRY, CDR2 SYGVKD.

This clonotype was observed at least ten times. The rearrangement joins TRBV24-1 to TRBJ1-6; D is uncertain. This CDR3 has 15 residues. V lost 9 bases, J lost 14 bases, and 25 bases lay in between. CDR1 KGHDR and CDR2 SFDVKD come from the germline V gene. For the CDR3, the DNA is TGTGCCACCGACCTGTGGACGCCCGACGGGAGGGCCCTCCACTTT. It translates to CATDLWTPDGRALHF.

This clonotype was observed many times. The CDR3 protein is CASSVEGRAFYGYTF. The DNA of the CDR3 is TGTGCCAGCAGCGTCGAGGGCAGGGCCTTCTATGGCTACACCTTC. The chain couples TRBV9 to TRBJ1-2; D may be TRBD1 (5 bases). CDR3 size: 15 residues. V shed 2 bases and J shed 4 bases, with 15 bases lying between them. Germline-derived CDR1 and CDR2 are SGDLS and YYNGEE.

The chain couples TRBV9 to TRBJ1-2; 10 bases are shared with TRBD1. V lost 0 bases to trimming and J lost 2 bases; unmatched junction nucleotides: 10. This CDR3 contains 18 residues. Germline loops: CDR1 SGDLS, CDR2 YYNGEE. The CDR3 here is CASSVGGTGASHNYGYTF. CDR3 bases: TGTGCCAGCAGCGTAGGAGGGACAGGGGCCTCCCACAACTATGGCTACACCTTC.

This clonotype was counted between two and nine times. The chain joins TRBV9 to TRBJ1-1; 8 nucleotides match TRBD1. CDR1 and CDR2 from the germline V gene are SGDLS and YYNGEE. The V segment lost 4 bases and the J segment 1 base; nucleotides outside the gene matches: 9. The CDR3 is 16 residues long. The DNA of the CDR3 is TGTGCCAGCAGCTCATCAGGGGGCGGAAGGAACACTGAAGCTTTCTTT. Amino acids: CASSSSGGGRNTEAFF.

This clonotype was picked up a small number of times. The chain carries TRBV7-9 and TRBJ1-4; 7 bases agree with TRBD1. This CDR3 contains 16 residues. Germline CDR1 and CDR2: SEHNR and FQNEAQ (reference sequence). V was clipped by 4 bases and J by 5 bases; unmatched bases: 10. Here the CDR3 DNA reads TGTGCCAGCAGCTATAGCGGTCAGGACAGGAATGAAAAACTGTTTTTT. Translation gives CASSYSGQDRNEKLFF.

This clonotype was counted between two and nine times. The chain combines TRBV29-1 with TRBJ1-3, with a tentative D call TRBD1 (5 bases). The germline V and J ends were trimmed by 2 bases and 1 base, with 12 bases remaining between them. The CDR3 is 15 residues long. Germline V CDR1 and CDR2: SQVTM, ANQGSEA. The CDR3 loop is CSVEHTGTSGNTIYF. CDR3 DNA: TGCAGCGTTGAACACACAGGTACTTCTGGAAACACCATATATTTT.

This clonotype was observed a single time. The genes are TRBV5-8 and TRBJ2-2; D not certain. The V gene's germline CDR1 is SGHTS and CDR2 YDEGEE. Trimming removed 5 bases from V and 8 bases from J, with 7 bases in between. The CDR3 is made up of 11 amino acids. The CDR3 region is CASRIQGELFF. The CDR3 DNA follows: TGTGCCAGCAGGATCCAGGGGGAGCTGTTTTTT.

The V call is TRBV7-8, the J call TRBJ1-6, with D possibly TRBD1 on 5 matching bases. The germline V gene encodes CDR1 SGHVS and CDR2 FQNEAQ. The CDR3 has 15 amino acids. Trimming left V 7 bases short and J 5 bases short, with 15 bases between. In nucleotides, the CDR3 is TGTGCCAGCATTATACCGCAGGGAAATAATTCACCCCTCCACTTT. Translation gives CASIIPQGNNSPLHF.

This clonotype has more than one count but fewer than ten. The V call is TRBV19, the J call TRBJ2-6; the D gene is possibly TRBD2 (6 bases). From germline, CDR1 is LNHDA and CDR2 SQIVND (reference sequence). V dropped 7 bases and J dropped 0 bases, with 13 bases sitting between them. The CDR3 sequence is 16 residues long. The CDR3 loop reads CASTAGGNSGANVLTF. For the CDR3, the DNA is TGTGCCAGTACCGCCGGCGGGAACTCTGGGGCCAACGTCCTGACTTTC.

The V call is TRBV7-9, the J call TRBJ2-7, with D perhaps given as TRBD1 or TRBD2 (6 bases each). V dropped 7 bases and J dropped 2 bases, with 18 bases sitting between them. Looked up from germline, CDR1 is SEHNR and CDR2 is FQNEAQ (reference sequence). This CDR3 region has 15 residues. In DNA, the CDR3 is TGTGCCAGCAACCAAGGGGGGACGGCGGCCTACGAGCAGTACTTC. It codes for CASNQGGTAAYEQYF.